Listed below are T cell receptor beta chains from one sample, sequenced in a study of identical twins. TCRdb redid the calling of the 5' RACE reads with MiXCR, one entry per CDR3 protein. The sample holds 410,000 or so distinct CDR3 sequences, less than 20% seen once. Sequences were obtained from naive T cells sorted from blood. The source is a man aged 50-60 years in good health. The CDR3 runs from the conserved cysteine through the conserved F or W. The order of the fields is J gene, V gene, D gene, clone size, CDR3 protein, CDR3 DNA. A D gene is named only where the DNA matches it firmly. Size is omitted from some rows. Given values are once, few, many or a class for expanded clones.

J gene: TRBJ1-1; V gene: TRBV4-3; D gene: NA; clone size: NA; CDR3 protein: CASSLGVQRNTEAFF; CDR3 DNA: TGCGCCAGCAGCCTTGGGGTCCAAAGGAACACTGAAGCTTTCTTT
J gene: TRBJ2-1; V gene: TRBV15; D gene: NA; clone size: NA; CDR3 protein: CATSSAGVVYNEQFF; CDR3 DNA: TGTGCCACCAGTAGTGCAGGGGTCGTTTACAATGAGCAGTTCTTC
J gene: TRBJ2-1; V gene: TRBV7-3; D gene: TRBD2; clone size: NA; CDR3 protein: CASSLELATSEYNEQFF; CDR3 DNA: TGTGCCAGCAGCTTAGAGTTAGCGACTAGCGAGTACAATGAGCAGTTCTTC
J gene: TRBJ2-1; V gene: TRBV18; D gene: NA; clone size: many; CDR3 protein: CASSPPQGSFSYNEQFF; CDR3 DNA: TGTGCCAGCTCACCACCCCAGGGGAGCTTCTCCTACAATGAGCAGTTCTTC
J gene: TRBJ2-1; V gene: TRBV5-6; D gene: NA; clone size: many; CDR3 protein: CASSPGSNEQFF; CDR3 DNA: TGTGCCAGCAGCCCCGGGAGCAATGAGCAGTTCTTC
J gene: TRBJ2-4; V gene: TRBV20-1; D gene: NA; clone size: many; CDR3 protein: CSARDRTSKNIQYF; CDR3 DNA: TGCAGTGCTAGAGATCGCACCTCCAAAAACATTCAGTACTTC
J gene: TRBJ1-1; V gene: TRBV5-1; D gene: NA; clone size: many; CDR3 protein: CASSLGRRDTEAFF; CDR3 DNA: TGCGCCAGCAGCTTGGGGCGGAGGGACACTGAAGCTTTCTTT
J gene: TRBJ2-5; V gene: TRBV27; D gene: TRBD2; clone size: NA; CDR3 protein: CASTELAGGLKTQYF; CDR3 DNA: TGTGCCAGCACCGAACTAGCGGGAGGGCTGAAGACCCAGTACTTC
J gene: TRBJ2-7; V gene: TRBV7-2; D gene: NA; clone size: few; CDR3 protein: CASSFSQAYEQYF; CDR3 DNA: TGTGCCAGCAGCTTTAGCCAGGCCTACGAGCAGTACTTC
J gene: TRBJ2-2; V gene: TRBV24-1; D gene: TRBD2; clone size: many; CDR3 protein: CATSDPGTTTGELFF; CDR3 DNA: TGTGCCACCAGTGACCCCGGGACTACAACCGGGGAGCTGTTTTTT
J gene: TRBJ2-7; V gene: TRBV7-9; D gene: TRBD2; clone size: few; CDR3 protein: CASSFFGAGANYEQYF; CDR3 DNA: TGTGCCAGCAGCTTCTTTGGAGCGGGGGCCAACTACGAGCAGTACTTC